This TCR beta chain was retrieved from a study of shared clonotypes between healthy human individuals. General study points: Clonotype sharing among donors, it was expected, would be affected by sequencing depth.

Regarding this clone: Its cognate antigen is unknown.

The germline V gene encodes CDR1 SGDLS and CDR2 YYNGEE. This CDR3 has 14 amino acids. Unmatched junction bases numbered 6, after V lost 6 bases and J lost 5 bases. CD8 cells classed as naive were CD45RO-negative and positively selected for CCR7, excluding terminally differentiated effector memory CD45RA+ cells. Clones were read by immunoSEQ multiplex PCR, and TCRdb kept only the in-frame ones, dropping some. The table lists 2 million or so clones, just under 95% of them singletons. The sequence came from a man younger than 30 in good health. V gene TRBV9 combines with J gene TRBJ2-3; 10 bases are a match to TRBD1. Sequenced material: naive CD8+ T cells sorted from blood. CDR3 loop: CASTTGTGVDTQYF. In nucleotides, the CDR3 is TGTGCCAGCACCACCGGGACAGGGGTAGATACGCAGTATTTT.